This T cell receptor (beta chain) was observed in a study of T cell clonality in common variable immunodeficiency. The table came from immunoSEQ multiplex PCR; TCRdb's copy has only in-frame clones and leaves some out. The sample holds roughly 40,000 clones, and no clone turns up only once. In this sample, this clone turned up many times. Sequencing ends 3 residues short of the CDR3 end; the germline J gene provides the rest. V lost 6 bases to trimming and J lost 0 bases, with 15 bases between them. The CDR3 runs 16 residues. This sequence originates from a person aged 18 to 70 in good health. The gene calls are TRBV12-3 or TRBV12-4 and TRBJ2-1, with D perhaps matching TRBD2 (6 bases). Material for sequencing was peripheral blood mononuclear cells. This chain's CDR3 is CASRHGGLSSYNEQFF. CDR3 DNA (partial): TGTGCCAGCAGGCACGGGGGATTGAGCTCCTACAATGAG.